A selection of T cell receptor beta chains follows, all from one sample in a study of shared clonotypes between healthy human individuals. Profiling relied on immunoSEQ multiplex PCR, and the TCRdb table lists in-frame clones only, not all of them. The profile covers roughly 1,500,000 clones, with roughly 98% appearing a single time and about 0.4% taken by the ten largest. The sequencing input was naive CD4+ T cells sorted from blood. The receptors shown here come from a man aged 25-40 years in good health. Each CDR3 is given with its conserved first and last residue. The D gene is left open where the match is weak. Where a row states a size, it is once, few, many or the class of an expanded clone; other rows omit it.

j_call d_call clone_size v_call cdr3_aa cdr3_nt
TRBJ2-2 TRBD2 . TRBV7-2 CASIRDLAGPGELFF TGTGCCAGCATCCGGGACTTAGCGGGTCCCGGGGAGCTGTTTTTT
TRBJ2-7 . . TRBV6-6 CASARGRAYEQYF TGTGCCAGCGCACGGGGGCGCGCCTACGAGCAGTACTTC
TRBJ1-4 . . TRBV28 CASSRQLGFGEKLFF TGTGCCAGCAGTCGACAGTTGGGGTTCGGTGAAAAACTGTTTTTT
TRBJ2-5 . once TRBV20-1 CSAAVGETQYF TGCAGTGCCGCCGTGGGAGAGACCCAGTACTTC
TRBJ2-1 TRBD2 . TRBV9 CASSVGDRSSGSSKYNEQFF TGTGCCAGCAGCGTAGGGGACCGCAGTAGCGGGAGTAGTAAATACAATGAGCAGTTCTTC
TRBJ2-1 . . TRBV19 CATSYSSYNEQFF TGTGCCACCTCTTACAGTTCCTACAATGAGCAGTTCTTC
TRBJ1-4 . . TRBV7-2 CASSLAGYKENEKLFF TGTGCCAGCAGCTTAGCGGGTTACAAGGAGAATGAAAAACTGTTTTTT
TRBJ1-3 . . TRBV6-5 CASSLRGKGNTIYF TGTGCCAGCAGCCTAAGGGGAAAAGGAAACACCATATATTTT
TRBJ2-1 . . TRBV5-1 CASSLVVGYNEQFF TGCGCCAGCAGCTTGGTTGTGGGTTACAATGAGCAGTTCTTC
TRBJ1-2 TRBD1 once TRBV7-2 CASRQEEDRGLHYGYTF TGTGCCAGCAGGCAAGAGGAAGACAGGGGTCTTCACTATGGCTACACCTTC
TRBJ2-1 . . TRBV7-9 CASSLNSYDEQFF TGTGCCAGCAGCTTAAACAGTTATGATGAGCAGTTCTTC
TRBJ1-1 . . TRBV27 CASSLQGNTEAFF TGTGCCAGCAGTCTACAGGGGAACACTGAAGCTTTCTTT
TRBJ2-3 . . TRBV5-4 CASSLGGVQEAQYF TGTGCCAGCAGCTTGGGCGGGGTACAAGAGGCGCAGTATTTT
TRBJ2-3 TRBD2 . TRBV29-1 CSGIAGGSTDTQYF TGCAGCGGAATAGCGGGAGGTAGCACAGATACGCAGTATTTT
TRBJ2-1 . . TRBV14 CASSQSPEYNEQFF TGTGCCAGCAGCCAAAGTCCCGAATACAATGAGCAGTTCTTC
TRBJ2-2 . . TRBV29-1 CSVERLARTGELFF TGCAGCGTTGAAAGATTAGCGCGCACCGGGGAGCTGTTTTTT
TRBJ2-7 . . TRBV28 CASSLKWYEQYF TGTGCCAGCAGTTTAAAATGGTACGAGCAGTACTTC
TRBJ2-1 TRBD2 . TRBV19 CASSILWGGSYNEQFF TGTGCCAGTAGTATTCTATGGGGCGGGAGTTACAATGAGCAGTTCTTC
TRBJ1-5 . . TRBV15 CATSREGFNQPQHF TGTGCCACCAGCAGAGAAGGGTTCAATCAGCCCCAGCATTTT
TRBJ2-7 . . TRBV7-2 CASSPSGSTAYEQYF TGTGCCAGCAGCCCCTCGGGAAGCACGGCCTACGAGCAGTACTTC
TRBJ1-1 . . TRBV25-1 CASVVSGPTNTEAFF TGTGCCAGCGTAGTATCGGGACCGACGAACACTGAAGCTTTCTTT
TRBJ2-7 . . TRBV7-2 CASSLGFVGTYEQYF TGTGCCAGCAGCTTGGGCTTCGTGGGAACCTACGAGCAGTACTTC
TRBJ2-3 TRBD2 . TRBV5-1 CASSLALAGGLATQYF TGCGCCAGCAGCTTGGCCCTAGCGGGAGGTCTTGCTACGCAGTATTTT
TRBJ2-1 . . TRBV5-6 CASSLSDRYYNEQFF TGTGCCAGCAGCTTGTCCGACAGGTATTACAATGAGCAGTTCTTC
TRBJ1-2 TRBD1 . TRBV6-5 CASSDSGGRVYGYTF TGTGCCAGCAGTGACTCAGGGGGTCGGGTTTATGGCTACACCTTC
TRBJ1-3 TRBD1 . TRBV29-1 CSVGGTGRTASAGNTIYF TGCAGCGTTGGCGGGACAGGGAGAACAGCCTCTGCCGGAAACACCATATATTTT
TRBJ2-2 TRBD1 . TRBV4-3 CASSRATGTDTGELFF TGCGCCAGCAGCCGAGCGACAGGGACCGACACCGGGGAGCTGTTTTTT
TRBJ2-1 TRBD1 . TRBV19 CASRSHAGQGIYNEQFF TGTGCCAGTAGAAGCCACGCGGGACAGGGAATTTACAATGAGCAGTTCTTC
TRBJ2-2 . . TRBV2 CASRDSPNTGELFF TGTGCCAGCAGGGACAGCCCGAACACCGGGGAGCTGTTTTTT
TRBJ2-7 . . TRBV5-6 CASSLFAGPLYEQYF TGTGCCAGCAGCTTGTTTGCGGGGCCTCTCTACGAGCAGTACTTC
TRBJ1-4 TRBD1 . TRBV14 CASSQDPGQGYEKLFF TGTGCCAGCAGCCAAGATCCGGGACAGGGATATGAAAAACTGTTTTTT
TRBJ2-1 . . TRBV10-3 CAISEFGNEQFF TGTGCCATCAGTGAATTCGGCAATGAGCAGTTCTTC